The entry below gives a single T cell receptor (beta chain) sequence along with its context. Its antigen specificity is not known. One base away there is no much larger clone; base qualities are not given. This specimen belongs to a study of blood T cell repertoires in COVID-19 (dated by TCRdb to about 2020). Broadly, across the study: Collaborator samples came from the United States, Italy and Spain and covered acute and convalescent phases of COVID-19. The material from the prospective study consisted of cDNA or gDNA derived from T cells, B-cell-depleted T cells, or PBMCs. Deeply sampled blood TCRbeta repertoires from subjects exposed to, actively infected with, or recovered from COVID-19 were included in the dataset. The repertoires were released in a freely available public database meant as a resource for research on the immune response to SARS-CoV-2. The samples were drawn from the first 160 participants of the ongoing ImmuneRACE study and from 1,200 or so subjects provided by 6 global collaborators. Sample metadata almost always included a de-identified subject ID, COVID-19 status, age in years and sex. HLA class I and class II types, where available, came from metadata supplied by the sample provider rather than from assay-based typing.

The paper as a whole reports these results and caveats: How much clinical and demographic metadata was included differed by source and by participant, and the metadata was provided uncurated.

Whole blood was collected in K2EDTA tubes by collaborating institutions according to the institutions' own protocols. Collaborator samples were shipped for TCRbeta analysis as frozen whole blood, isolated PBMCs, or DNA extracted from either sample type. TCRbeta CDR3 regions were amplified from genomic DNA using the immunoSEQ Assay, a bias-controlled multiplex PCR. The source study handled its data this way. The number of nucleated cells in each sample was estimated by amplification of reference gene primers within the assay. To quantify the absolute abundance of each unique TCRbeta CDR3 rearrangement, sequence reads were collapsed and filtered. For each sample, productive Simpson clonality was calculated by taking the square root of Simpson's diversity index across productive rearrangements. TCRdb retrieved this table from immuneACCESS and kept in-frame rearrangements only. Not all clones are present; in checked studies, unresolved V genes account for under half, and no reason is known for the remainder. V and J calls plus clone size are reproduced from that table; the DNA served to infer D and trimming. For this sample the table gives about 120,000 clones, of which 75% to 90% were detected only once. The ten largest make up about 29% of the sample.

Taken from the germline V gene, the CDR1 and CDR2 loops are KGHDR and SFDVKD. V ends up 4 bases short and J 4 bases short, with an unmatched junction base count of 7. Reading from cysteine to phenylalanine, the CDR3 counts 15 amino acids. CDR3 DNA is the only sequence kept; it has 45 bases, read in frame from the first base. The chain uses TRBV24-1 and TRBJ1-1; 8 middle bases align to TRBD1. Specimen: peripheral blood. This receptor was identified in a man in his 70s with active or convalescent COVID-19. The sequenced DNA: TGTGCCACCAGTGACCACAGGGGGGGAATCACTGAAGCTTTCTTT. Its protein reads: CATSDHRGGITEAFF.